This TCR beta chain is from a study of T cell repertoires in cytomegalovirus infection. TCRdb used MiXCR to reprocess the reads, holding one entry per CDR3 protein. The sample includes approximately 500,000 distinct CDR3 sequences, more than 25% seen only once; the top ten take around 13%. Comments on this clonotype: Its target is unknown.

Notes on the study in general: It was HLA-C-restricted CMV-specific TCR beta clonotypes that dominated the response ex vivo.

With 1 base removed from V and 5 bases from J, the gap between germline ends came to 6 bases. CDR3 size: 13 residues. Germline loops: CDR1 LNHDA, CDR2 SQIVND (reference sequence). The TCR comes from a human donor in good health (CMV status not recorded). Some clones in this sample may be carry-over from other donors' samples. The material sequenced was PBMCs. The gene calls are TRBV19 and TRBJ2-1; no firm D call. CDR3 nucleotide sequence: TGTGCCAGTAGTATAGTGGGGAACAATGAGCAGTTCTTC. Translation: CASSIVGNNEQFF. Filled out from reference TRBV19 and TRBJ2-1, the complete variable domain reads DGGITQSPKYLFRKEGQNVTLSCEQNLNHDAMYWYRQDPGQGLRLIYYSQIVNDFQKGDIAEGYSVSREKKESFPLTVTSAQKNPTAFYLCASSIVGNNEQFFGPGTRLTVL.